The clone carrying this T cell receptor (beta chain) was seen just once. What it binds is unknown. The protocol was immunoSEQ multiplex PCR, while the TCRdb copy is restricted to in-frame clones and leaves out a portion. The top ten hold over 15% of the sample, which has approximately 100,000 clones, 80% to 90% seen once. From germline, CDR1 is MNHNS and CDR2 SASEGT. The CDR3 consists of 12 residues. Trimming shortened V by 3 bases and J by 11 bases, and 10 bases separated the two germline ends. These data come from a study of identifying expanded T cells in peripheral blood. Healthy donors had no documented immune events, such as infections, while sampled. Study-level findings and limits: Differentially abundant clones: approximately 1.3 between replicates, 16.4 at roughly 13 days, less than 25 at four. Clone count variance between roughly 2-week samples rose with total template count.

The chain carries TRBV6-1 and TRBJ2-2; D possibly corresponds to TRBD2 (5 bases). Material for sequencing was blood. The TCR comes from a person between 18 and 75 years old in good health. CDR3 residues: CASSDGGGELFF. DNA for the CDR3: TGTGCCAGCAGTGATGGAGGAGGAGAGCTGTTTTTT.